The 25 T cell receptor beta chains in this list originate from one sample, sequenced in a study of CD8+CD57+ T cells in acquired aplastic anemia. Sequenced patients had shown CD8+CD57+ cell expansion by flow cytometry. Genomic DNA acted as the template from which TCR beta VDJ combination and CDR3 sequence profiling were carried out. From the reads, TCRdb called clonotypes with MiXCR, one entry per CDR3 protein. The repertoire has roughly 200,000 distinct CDR3 sequences, 50% to 70% of them found once; the top ten carry about three fifths. The sequencing sample was made of sorted CD4+, CD8+, or CD8+CD57+ T cells (not recorded which) from PBMCs. The receptor set was obtained from a human donor with aplastic anemia.

This rearrangement joins TRBV7-9 to TRBJ1-2; D uncertain. V was trimmed by 4 bases and J by 8 bases, leaving 14 bases between them. From germline, CDR1 is SEHNR and CDR2 FQNEAQ (reference sequence). This CDR3 region has 13 residues. CDR3 sequence: CASSSRDLGGYTF. The DNA of the CDR3 is TGTGCCAGCAGCTCCAGAGATCTCGGCGGCTACACCTTC.

The rearrangement joins TRBV5-8 to TRBJ1-5; no firm D call. V was shortened by 3 bases and J by 5 bases, with 3 bases between the two germline ends. The V gene's germline CDR1 is SGHTS and CDR2 YDEGEE. CDR3 size: 11 residues. The CDR3 loop is CASSWDQPQHF. DNA of the CDR3: TGTGCCAGCAGCTGGGATCAGCCCCAGCATTTT.

This clonotype was recorded a few times. The chain recombines TRBV7-9 with TRBJ2-1; D might be TRBD1 or TRBD2, each matching 5 bases. The CDR3 totals 13 residues. V was cut by 6 bases and J by 9 bases, with 15 bases left in between. Per germline, CDR1 SEHNR and CDR2 FQNEAQ (reference sequence). The CDR3 DNA reads TGTGCCAGCAGTGGGGACGCGTTGGGTGAGCAGTTCTTC. Translation gives CASSGDALGEQFF.

This clonotype was counted many times. The CDR3 here is CASSQDEGAGANVLTF. The CDR3 DNA is TGCGCCAGCAGCCAAGACGAGGGGGCTGGGGCCAACGTCCTGACTTTC. The rearrangement uses TRBV4-1 and TRBJ2-6; D is possibly TRBD1 (6 bases). Per germline, CDR1 MGHRA and CDR2 YSYEKL. The CDR3 runs to 16 residues. V was clipped by 0 bases and J by 2 bases, with 8 bases between them.

V and J are TRBV10-3 and TRBJ1-5; D uncertain. Germline V gives CDR1 ENHRY, CDR2 SYGVKD. CDR3 length: 13 residues. V was trimmed by 4 bases and J by 4 bases, leaving 8 bases between them. The CDR3 here is CAISGSVNQPQHF. As DNA, the CDR3 is TGTGCCATCAGTGGGAGCGTTAATCAGCCCCAGCATTTT.

About this clonotype itself: The CDR3 end shows no conserved phenylalanine or tryptophan, and so a read error is likely. The chain combines TRBV6-2 or TRBV6-3 with TRBJ1-1; D may be TRBD1 (5 bases). The V gene's germline CDR1 is MNHEY and CDR2 SVGEGT. The CDR3 is 11 amino acids. The V and J ends lost 4 bases and 6 bases respectively, with 6 bases between them. CDR3 DNA sequence: TGTGCCAGCAGTTCGGGGGCTGAAGCTTTCTCT. Protein sequence: CASSSGAEAFS.

The rearrangement links TRBV5-1 to TRBJ1-2; 12 bases are a match to TRBD1. The CDR3 spans 16 residues. With V trimmed by 7 bases and J by 1 base, 8 bases remained unmatched. Germline V lookup: CDR1 SGHRS, CDR2 YFSETQ. CDR3 residues: CASSPGTGGINYGYTF. Here the CDR3 DNA reads TGCGCCAGCTCTCCCGGGACAGGGGGCATTAACTATGGCTACACCTTC.

The gene calls are TRBV29-1 and TRBJ1-1, with 9 bases aligning to TRBD1. The trim removed 3 bases at V and 3 bases at J, leaving 5 bases unmatched. The CDR3 loop spans 14 amino acids. Germline CDR1 is SQVTM and CDR2 is ANQGSEA. The DNA for the CDR3 is TGCAGCGTTGAGGGACAGGGAAGATACACTGAAGCTTTCTTT. As protein: CSVEGQGRYTEAFF. The whole variable domain, filled in from reference TRBV29-1 and TRBJ1-1, reads SAVISQKPSRDICQRGTSLTIQCQVDSQVTMMFWYRQQPGQSLTLIATANQGSEATYESGFVIDKFPISRPNLTFSTLTVSNMSPEDSSIYLCSVEGQGRYTEAFFGQGTRLTVV.

This sequence joins TRBV20-1 and TRBJ2-7, with 7 bases identical to TRBD1. V trimming: 0 bases; J trimming: 2 bases; junction bases outside the gene matches: 4. This CDR3 is built from 14 residues. The germline V gene encodes CDR1 DFQATT and CDR2 SNEGSKA (reference sequence). CDR3: CSARDDRVTYEQYF. In DNA, the CDR3 is TGCAGTGCTAGAGACGACAGGGTCACCTACGAGCAGTACTTC.

The sample holds many counts of this clonotype. The chain couples TRBV7-9 to TRBJ1-4; D not certain. This CDR3 is built from 12 residues. V was pared by 2 bases and J by 8 bases, with 6 bases between. Per germline, CDR1 SEHNR and CDR2 FQNEAQ (reference sequence). CDR3 in DNA: TGTGCCAGCAGCTTATCCTTCGAAAAACTGTTTTTT. Translation: CASSLSFEKLFF.

The chain is built from TRBV7-2 and TRBJ2-7; 9 nucleotides line up with TRBD2. The CDR3 totals 16 residues. The V segment lost 3 bases and the J segment 5 bases; nucleotides outside the gene matches: 11. Germline CDR1 reads SGHTA; CDR2 reads FQGNSA. The CDR3 is CASSLSGGTSKHEQYF. CDR3 DNA: TGTGCCAGCAGCTTGAGCGGGGGGACGTCCAAGCACGAGCAGTACTTC.

The chain has TRBV4-1 and TRBJ1-5; D gene ambiguous. V lost 1 base and J lost 1, with 8 bases in between. This CDR3 is built from 15 residues. CDR1 MGHRA and CDR2 YSYEKL come from the germline V gene. The CDR3 nucleotides read TGCGCCAGCAGCCAAGTTTGGTACAGCAATCAGCCCCAGCATTTT. This encodes CASSQVWYSNQPQHF.

In regard to this clonotype: A clone one base away is much larger, so this may be a read error. This chain's CDR3 is CASSLRRGARDEQFF. DNA for the CDR3: TGTGCCAGCAGCTTGAGGCGGGGGGCCAGGGATGAGCAGTTCTTC. This sequence joins TRBV5-8 and TRBJ2-1; the match to TRBD2 covers 8 bases. The ends lost 1 base at V and 8 bases at J; junction bases unmatched: 8. The germline CDR1 and CDR2 sequences are SGHTS and YDEGEE. The CDR3 consists of 15 residues.

The rearrangement links TRBV6-1 to TRBJ1-1, with 10 nucleotides matching TRBD1. The J segment lost 5 bases and the V segment lost 5 bases, leaving 14 bases of the junction unmatched. Germline-derived CDR1 and CDR2 are MNHNS and SASEGT. This CDR3 contains 17 residues. CDR3 DNA sequence: TGTGCCAGCAGTTTGAGTCCGGGACAGGGGAGTGAAACTGAAGCTTTCTTT. Protein: CASSLSPGQGSETEAFF.

The rearrangement joins TRBV20-1 to TRBJ1-1; D is undetermined. Trimming removed 1 base at V and 4 bases at J, with 7 bases between. This CDR3 is built from 12 residues. Germline-derived CDR1 and CDR2 are DFQATT and SNEGSKA (reference sequence). The CDR3 protein is CSARGESTEAFF. CDR3 bases: TGCAGTGCTAGAGGGGAATCCACTGAAGCTTTCTTT.

The chain joins TRBV5-1 to TRBJ2-3, with unresolved D. This CDR3 has 14 residues. Per the germline V gene, CDR1 is SGHRS and CDR2 is YFSETQ. V was shortened by 3 bases and J by 3 bases, with 11 bases between the two germline ends. The CDR3 spells CASSSTTGTDTQYF. In DNA form, the CDR3 reads TGCGCCAGCAGCTCGACAACCGGTACAGATACGCAGTATTTT. The full variable domain, in which reference TRBV5-1 and TRBJ2-3 provide the parts outside the CDR3, is KAGVTQTPRYLIKTRGQQVTLSCSPISGHRSVSWYQQTPGQGLQFLFEYFSETQRNKGNFPGRFSGRQFSNSRSEMNVSTLELGDSALYLCASSSTTGTDTQYFGPGTRLTVL.

CDR3 sequence (DNA): TGTGCCAGCAGCTTGCGAAGGGACCAAGAGACCCAGTACTTC. Amino acid sequence: CASSLRRDQETQYF. The chain combines TRBV7-9 with TRBJ2-5; D unresolved. This CDR3 is 14 amino acids long. V shed 3 bases and J shed 0 bases, with 8 bases lying between them. The germline gives CDR1 SEHNR, CDR2 FQNEAQ (reference sequence). The full variable domain, rest sourced from reference TRBV7-9 and TRBJ2-5, is DTGVSQNPRHKITKRGQNVTFRCDPISEHNRLYWYRQTLGQGPEFLTYFQNEAQLEKSRLLSDRFSAERPKGSFSTLEIQRTEQGDSAMYLCASSLRRDQETQYFGPGTRLLVL.

This clonotype was counted ten times or more. The chain combines TRBV4-1 with TRBJ2-7, with 9 bases aligning to TRBD1. Germline CDR1 MGHRA, CDR2 YSYEKL. CDR3 length: 15 residues. J lost 3 bases, V lost 0 bases, and 3 bases had no gene match. In DNA, the CDR3 is TGCGCCAGCAGCCAAGAGACAGGGGGTTTCTACGAGCAGTACTTC. Translation gives CASSQETGGFYEQYF.

The chain combines TRBV20-1 with TRBJ1-1, with D perhaps matching TRBD1 (6 bases). Germline-derived CDR1 and CDR2 are DFQATT and SNEGSKA (reference sequence). V dropped 5 bases and J dropped 4 bases, with 17 bases sitting between them. CDR3 length equals 14 residues. This CDR3 is CSAPFRPGATEAFF. CDR3 in DNA: TGCAGTGCTCCTTTCCGACCGGGGGCCACTGAAGCTTTCTTT.

This clonotype was seen a handful of times. The rearrangement uses TRBV15 and TRBJ1-6; tentatively, D is TRBD1 (6 bases). Germline loops: CDR1 LNHNV, CDR2 YYDKDF (reference sequence). The CDR3 has 14 residues. V was cut by 3 bases and J by 7 bases, with 10 bases left in between. In nucleotides, the CDR3 is TGTGCCACCAGCAGGAGTCAGGGGAATTCACCCCTCCACTTT. Residues: CATSRSQGNSPLHF.

The rearrangement joins TRBV9 to TRBJ2-3; 9 nucleotides match TRBD1. V lost 3 bases to trimming and J lost 2 bases; unmatched junction nucleotides: 4. The CDR3 loop spans 15 amino acids. Germline V lookup: CDR1 SGDLS, CDR2 YYNGEE. CDR3: CASSDRDRATDTQYF. CDR3 nucleotides: TGTGCCAGCAGCGACCGGGACAGGGCCACAGATACGCAGTATTTT. The full variable domain, with the rest looked up from reference TRBV9 and TRBJ2-3, is DSGVTQTPKHLITATGQRVTLRCSPRSGDLSVYWYQQSLDQGLQFLIQYYNGEERAKGNILERFSAQQFPDLHSELNLSSLELGDSALYFCASSDRDRATDTQYFGPGTRLTVL.

J is TRBJ1-4 and V is TRBV7-2; no definite D call. This CDR3 comprises 12 residues. Germline CDR1 and CDR2: SGHTA and FQGNSA. V was trimmed by 2 bases and J by 13 bases, leaving 11 bases between them. CDR3 residues: CASSLKEGTLFF. The CDR3 DNA is TGTGCCAGCAGCTTAAAGGAGGGTACACTGTTTTTT.

J is TRBJ1-1 and V is TRBV19; possible D gene TRBD1, 5 bases. In germline, CDR1 is LNHDA, CDR2 SQIVND (reference sequence). This CDR3 contains 13 residues. V was cut by 4 bases and J by 6 bases, with 12 bases left in between. CDR3 coding DNA: TGTGCCAGTAGTAGCAGGGTCCAGCCTGAAGCTTTCTTT. Translated: CASSSRVQPEAFF.

The rearrangement links TRBV10-3 to TRBJ2-3, with 10 positions matching TRBD2. Germline values: CDR1 ENHRY, CDR2 SYGVKD. Unmatched junction bases numbered 14, after V lost 10 bases and J lost 4 bases. The CDR3 totals 16 residues. CDR3 DNA sequence: TGTGCCAGCTCCGTAGCGGGGGGCCTTAGCTCAGATACGCAGTATTTT. Its translation is CASSVAGGLSSDTQYF.

The chain carries TRBV10-3 and TRBJ1-6; no clear D. Germline loops: CDR1 ENHRY, CDR2 SYGVKD. V shed 4 bases and J shed 0 bases, with 10 bases lying between them. The CDR3 covers 16 residues. CDR3 sequence (DNA): TGTGCCATCAGTGGGGCCAAGCCCTCCTATAATTCACCCCTCCACTTT. Residues: CAISGAKPSYNSPLHF.